This TCR beta chain originates from a study of shared clonotypes between healthy human individuals. Here immunoSEQ multiplex PCR was the method, and the copy in TCRdb shows in-frame clones only, minus some. The sample shows millions of clones, under 95% of them seen only once. This clone was recorded once. What it binds is not known. The CDR3 runs to 14 residues. The junction had 4 bases not matched to a gene; V was cut back by 5 bases and J by 1 base. Germline V gene sequence: CDR1 ENHRY, CDR2 SYGVKD. The study, taken as a whole, reports: Naive subsets generally had larger estimated richness than memory subsets. Clonotypes shared by all four sorted-subset donors had higher generation probabilities than non-shared clonotypes.

The naive CD8 subset, CD45RO-negative cells positively selected for CCR7, excluded terminally differentiated effector memory CD45RA+ cells. Nashville, Tennessee was home to all donors, who were Caucasian adults. Material: naive CD8+ T cells from PBMCs. This clonotype was sampled from a young man in good health. Some clones in this sample may be carry-over from other donors' samples. V usage is TRBV10-3 and J usage is TRBJ2-5; 7 positions agree with TRBD1. CDR3 loop: CAISLQGSQETQYF. DNA of the CDR3: TGTGCCATCAGTTTACAGGGGTCCCAAGAGACCCAGTACTTC.